The 14 T cell receptor beta chains listed next were all sequenced from one sample in a study of T cell responses to AZD1222 COVID-19 vaccine. Clones were read by immunoSEQ multiplex PCR, and TCRdb kept only the in-frame ones, dropping some. The data show 160,000 or so clones, about nine tenths seen once. The sequencing used peripheral blood, collected on day 0 of AZD1222 vaccination. These receptors were taken from an adult in good health.

The chain carries TRBV19 and TRBJ2-3, with 7 bases identical to TRBD2. The CDR3 runs 13 residues. Germline V gene lookup returns CDR1 LNHDA and CDR2 SQIVND (reference sequence). The junction had 4 bases not matched to a gene; V was cut back by 6 bases and J by 4 bases. The CDR3 DNA sequence: TGTGCCAGTAGGGCGGGAGTGGCAGATACGCAGTATTTT. It encodes CASRAGVADTQYF.

This clone has just one count. The rearrangement uses TRBV4-3 and TRBJ2-7; 9 nucleotides agree with TRBD2. The germline V gene encodes CDR1 LGHNA and CDR2 YSLEER. The V gene end was trimmed by 4 bases and the J gene end by 2 bases; junction bases not matched to a gene: 6. The CDR3 sequence is 15 residues long. Written as DNA, the CDR3 is TGCGCCAGCAGCCCGACCAGCGGGAGGACCTACGAGCAGTACTTC. It yields the protein CASSPTSGRTYEQYF.

The genes are TRBV6-2 or TRBV6-3 and TRBJ2-3; 9 nucleotides align to TRBD2. Germline values: CDR1 MNHEY, CDR2 SVGEGT. The V and J ends lost 4 bases and 4 bases, in that order; junction bases with no gene match: 12. The CDR3 extends over 17 amino acids. CDR3 residues: CASSSTGSGSGSDTQYF. In DNA, the CDR3 is TGTGCCAGCAGTTCCACGGGTAGCGGGAGTGGTTCAGATACGCAGTATTTT.

This chain joins TRBV5-5 and TRBJ1-2, with 9 positions matching TRBD1. Germline CDR1 reads SGHKS; CDR2 reads YYEKEE (reference sequence). This CDR3 is 16 amino acids long. V shed 0 bases, J shed 4 bases, and the junction held 7 bases outside the gene matches. The CDR3 sequence: CASSLAGLDRGYGYTF. The CDR3 nucleotides are TGTGCCAGCAGCTTGGCCGGGTTGGACAGGGGCTATGGCTACACCTTC.

This rearrangement joins TRBV12-5 to TRBJ1-5; tentative D call: TRBD1 (6 bases). Germline V CDR1 and CDR2: LGHNT, FRNRAP. The CDR3 is made up of 13 amino acids. V dropped 3 bases and J dropped 6 bases, with 9 bases sitting between them. The CDR3 sequence: CASGFGDTQPQHF. In DNA, the CDR3 is TGTGCTAGTGGTTTCGGGGACACTCAGCCCCAGCATTTT.

The chain links TRBV28 to TRBJ2-7; D is undetermined. V lost 3 bases to trimming and J lost 0 bases, with 6 bases between them. The CDR3 spans 13 residues. The germline CDR1 and CDR2 sequences are MDHEN and SYDVKM. The CDR3 region is CASSFHYSYEQYF. Written as DNA, the CDR3 is TGTGCCAGCAGTTTTCATTACTCCTACGAGCAGTACTTC.

This clone was counted once. The V and J genes are TRBV5-4 and TRBJ2-1; 7 bases align to TRBD2. Per germline, CDR1 SGHNT and CDR2 YYREEE (reference sequence). The V and J ends lost 0 bases and 0 bases, in that order; junction bases with no gene match: 9. This CDR3 comprises 18 residues. CDR3 amino acids: CASSLGYWRGSSYNEQFF. The CDR3 region has the DNA TGTGCCAGCAGCTTGGGGTACTGGCGGGGGAGCTCCTACAATGAGCAGTTCTTC.

The chain combines TRBV7-8 with TRBJ1-5; D is undetermined. Trimming left V 2 bases short and J 0 bases short, with 11 bases between. Germline lookup yields CDR1 SGHVS and CDR2 FQNEAQ. The CDR3 has 16 residues. The DNA for the CDR3 is TGTGCCAGCAGCTTAACAGAGAACTATAGCAATCAGCCCCAGCATTTT. It is translated as CASSLTENYSNQPQHF.

J is TRBJ2-3 and V is TRBV10-3, with D tentatively TRBD2 (5 bases). The V end lost 4 bases, the J end lost 3 bases, and 20 bases lay between the germline ends. The germline V gene has CDR1 ENHRY and CDR2 SYGVKD. The CDR3 is 17 residues long. The CDR3 DNA follows: TGTGCCATCAGTGCCCCAGGAGGTGGCACAAGAACAGATACGCAGTATTTT. Translated, it gives CAISAPGGGTRTDTQYF.

The J gene is TRBJ2-1, the V gene TRBV18; 7 bases match TRBD2. V was clipped by 5 bases and J by 0 bases; unmatched bases: 4. The CDR3 has 15 amino acids. Germline CDR1 is KGHSH and CDR2 is LQKENI. DNA of the CDR3: TGTGCCAGCTCAACTGGACTAGTCTCCTACAATGAGCAGTTCTTC. Its translation: CASSTGLVSYNEQFF.

The chain uses TRBV10-1 and TRBJ1-3; 8 bases are a match to TRBD1. The ends lost 10 bases at V and 7 bases at J; junction bases unmatched: 9. The CDR3 has 13 residues. CDR1 and CDR2 (germline): WNHNN, SYGVQD (reference sequence). The CDR3 DNA is TGCGCCATACCCAGGGGGCGGCGGAACACCATATATTTT. This codes for CAIPRGRRNTIYF.

V usage is TRBV7-2 and J usage is TRBJ2-2; possible D gene TRBD2, 6 bases. V was cut by 0 bases and J by 4 bases, with 12 bases left in between. CDR1 SGHTA and CDR2 FQGNSA come from the germline V gene. The CDR3 length is 16 residues. The chain's CDR3 is CASSLAGGMPTGELFF. The CDR3 DNA follows: TGTGCCAGCAGCTTAGCTGGCGGGATGCCCACCGGGGAGCTGTTTTTT.

V is TRBV9 and J is TRBJ2-2; 10 nucleotides match TRBD1. V shed 2 bases, J shed 6 bases, and the junction held 4 bases outside the gene matches. The germline V gene encodes CDR1 SGDLS and CDR2 YYNGEE. CDR3 length equals 15 residues. The CDR3 loop reads CASSVDGQGAGELFF. DNA for the CDR3: TGTGCCAGCAGCGTTGACGGACAGGGGGCCGGGGAGCTGTTTTTT. Variable domain in full (rest from reference TRBV9 and TRBJ2-2): DSGVTQTPKHLITATGQRVTLRCSPRSGDLSVYWYQQSLDQGLQFLIQYYNGEERAKGNILERFSAQQFPDLHSELNLSSLELGDSALYFCASSVDGQGAGELFFGEGSRLTVL.

The V gene is TRBV5-1, the J gene TRBJ2-1; 14 nucleotides match TRBD2. The CDR3 is made up of 15 amino acids. V lost 4 bases to trimming and J lost 9 bases; unmatched junction nucleotides: 6. From germline, CDR1 is SGHRS and CDR2 YFSETQ. CDR3 DNA: TGCGCCAGCAGCCCGACTAGCGGGAGGGTGAGTGAGCAGTTCTTC. Protein product: CASSPTSGRVSEQFF.